This T cell receptor beta chain was captured in a study of T-cell reconstitution after alpha-beta-depleted transplantation in children. For TCRbeta, the library was prepared with unique molecular identifiers. MiXCR, applied by TCRdb to the PCR reads, yields one record per CDR3 protein. The repertoire holds 500,000 to 650,000 distinct CDR3 sequences, with roughly 13% as singletons. CDR1 is MDHEN, CDR2 SYDVKM, per germline. V was shortened by 3 bases and J by 0 bases, with 15 bases between the two germline ends. CDR3 length: 16 residues. Overall study findings and caveats: After transplant, at about two months, alpha-beta T cells were reportedly derived from several hundred expanded graft clones.

As regards this clonotype: Its antigen is unidentified.

The origin of this receptor is a male patient younger than 18 who had a stem cell transplant for acute myeloid leukemia, so the T cells may come from the graft donor. The source was PBMCs, mostly from graft donor cells, collected 360 days after TCRalphabeta/CD19-depleted stem cell transplant. The V and J genes are TRBV28 and TRBJ2-7; D is possibly TRBD2 (5 bases). CDR3 residues: CASSFRLAQSSYEQYF. CDR3 coding DNA: TGTGCCAGCAGTTTTCGCCTAGCACAGAGCTCCTACGAGCAGTACTTC.